One and the same sample provided the 9 T cell receptor beta chains below, sequenced in a study of regulatory T cells in long-lasting Graves disease. The time point denotes: newly diagnosed GD, antithyroid drugs for less than 3 months. With RNA extracted from PBMCs as input, the TCR library was made. Both iRepertoire HTBI primers and Arm-PCR of CDR3 regions were used to build the TCR beta libraries. TCRdb reprocessed the multiplex PCR reads with MiXCR, giving one entry per CDR3 protein. The table records around 420,000 distinct CDR3 sequences, 14% to 15% of them present only once. The data also belong to a second study, concerning T cells in Graves' hyperthyroidism and ophthalmopathy.

Sequences were derived from peripheral blood mononuclear cells (PBMCs), sampled at new diagnosis, from a patient treated with antithyroid drugs. These receptors originate from a woman aged 40 to 50 with Graves disease.

In its sample, this clonotype was seen many times. This chain joins TRBV19 and TRBJ1-2, with D tentatively TRBD1 (5 bases). CDR3 length: 14 amino acids. Germline loops: CDR1 LNHDA, CDR2 SQIVND (reference sequence). Trimming shortened V by 5 bases and J by 2 bases, and 12 bases separated the two germline ends. The CDR3: CASSVTASNYGYTF. Here the CDR3 DNA reads TGTGCCAGTAGTGTGACAGCCTCCAACTATGGCTACACCTTC.

This clonotype was seen many times. The V and J genes are TRBV9 and TRBJ1-5, with TRBD1 matching over 10 bases. The CDR3 has 16 residues. The trim removed 4 bases at V and 0 bases at J, leaving 4 bases unmatched. In germline, CDR1 is SGDLS, CDR2 YYNGEE. The CDR3 bases are TGTGCCAGCAGCCCCGGGACAGGGGCTAGCAATCAGCCCCAGCATTTT. It yields the protein CASSPGTGASNQPQHF.

Ten or more counts support this clonotype. The chain is built from TRBV2 and TRBJ1-5; D uncertain. Germline assignment: CDR1 SNHLY and CDR2 FYNNEI. The CDR3 has 16 amino acids. With 2 bases removed from V and 1 base from J, the gap between germline ends came to 12 bases. The DNA for the CDR3 is TGTGCCAGCAGTGAAAGTAGTGGTGGGAGCAATCAGCCCCAGCATTTT. This translates into CASSESSGGSNQPQHF.

This clonotype occurred many times. This chain links TRBV7-8 with TRBJ2-5; 8 bases align to TRBD2. The CDR3 is 16 amino acids. Germline V lookup: CDR1 SGHVS, CDR2 FQNEAQ. V dropped 3 bases and J dropped 5; count of bases not matched to a gene: 11. Here the CDR3 reads CASSFSGGGDGETQYF. CDR3 nucleotides: TGTGCCAGCAGCTTCTCCGGGGGGGGGGACGGGGAGACCCAGTACTTC.

The chain joins TRBV19 to TRBJ1-1; 9 positions match TRBD1. CDR3 length equals 14 residues. V dropped 5 bases and J dropped 4; count of bases not matched to a gene: 5. Germline V gene sequence: CDR1 LNHDA, CDR2 SQIVND (reference sequence). The CDR3 bases are TGTGCCAGTAGTCCAATGACAGGGGGCACTGAAGCTTTCTTT. Residues: CASSPMTGGTEAFF.

The chain recombines TRBV5-1 with TRBJ2-7; TRBD1 agrees at 9 bases. Trimming cost V 3 bases and J 2 bases; bases outside gene matches: 3. This CDR3 is 14 amino acids long. Germline-derived CDR1 and CDR2 are SGHRS and YFSETQ. The DNA for the CDR3 is TGCGCCAGCAGCTCCCGGGACAGGGCCTACGAGCAGTACTTC. Its translation: CASSSRDRAYEQYF.

This clonotype was observed at least ten times. The chain recombines TRBV11-3 with TRBJ2-2; 7 nucleotides line up with TRBD2. The CDR3 covers 16 residues. The germline V gene encodes CDR1 SGHNT and CDR2 YENEEA. The J segment lost 0 bases and the V segment lost 4 bases, leaving 5 bases of the junction unmatched. CDR3 loop: CASSYGLVANTGELFF. The CDR3 DNA reads as TGTGCCAGCAGCTACGGACTAGTTGCGAACACCGGGGAGCTGTTTTTT.

The sample holds a few counts of this clonotype. The chain carries TRBV9 and TRBJ1-1; tentatively, D is TRBD1 (5 bases). Germline V CDR1 and CDR2: SGDLS, YYNGEE. CDR3 size: 16 residues. Trimming took off 0 bases at V and 0 bases at J, with 12 bases between the two ends. The CDR3 DNA sequence: TGTGCCAGCAGCGTAGGCCCTCGACAGTTGAACACTGAAGCTTTCTTT. Its protein is CASSVGPRQLNTEAFF.

Of note for this clonotype: A much larger clone differs from this one at a single base, so this may be a read error. V usage is TRBV6-2 or TRBV6-3 and J usage is TRBJ2-1, with no clear D. This CDR3 has 12 residues. V lost 10 bases, J lost 10 bases, and 17 bases lay in between. Germline V lookup: CDR1 MNHEY, CDR2 SVGEGT. The CDR3 nucleotides read TGTGCCAACCAAGACCCAAGTAAGGAGCAGTTCTTC. Amino acid sequence: CANQDPSKEQFF.